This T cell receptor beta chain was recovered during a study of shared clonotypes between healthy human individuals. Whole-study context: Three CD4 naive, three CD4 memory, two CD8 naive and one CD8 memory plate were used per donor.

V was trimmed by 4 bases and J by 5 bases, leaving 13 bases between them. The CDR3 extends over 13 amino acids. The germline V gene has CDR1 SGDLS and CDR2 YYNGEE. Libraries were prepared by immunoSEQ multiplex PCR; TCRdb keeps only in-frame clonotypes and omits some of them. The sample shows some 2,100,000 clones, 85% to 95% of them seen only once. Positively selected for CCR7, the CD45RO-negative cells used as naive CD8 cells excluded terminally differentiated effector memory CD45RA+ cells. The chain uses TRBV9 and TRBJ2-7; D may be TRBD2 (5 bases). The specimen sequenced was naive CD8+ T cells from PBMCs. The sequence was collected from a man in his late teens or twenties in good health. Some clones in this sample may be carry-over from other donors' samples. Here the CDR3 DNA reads TGTGCCAGCAGCCCCCCCGGGGTCCACGAGCAGTACTTC. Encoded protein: CASSPPGVHEQYF.